Listed here are 26 T cell receptor beta chains from one sample, sequenced in a study of vaccination effects on CD4 cells after COVID-19. After less than 11 days in culture, the CD4+ T cells were isolated. No antigen is known for these receptors. The method was immunoSEQ multiplex PCR; TCRdb's version includes in-frame clones alone and lacks a portion of them. The table records around 60,000 clones, around three quarters of them present only once. Specimen: CD4+ T cells from PBMCs cultured without peptide, collected before COVID-19 vaccination. Source of these receptors: a human donor who received a COVID-19 vaccine.

J is TRBJ1-2 and V is TRBV11-2, with D perhaps TRBD1 (5 bases). Deletions cut 2 bases from V and 2 bases from J, with 9 bases between. Germline values: CDR1 SGHAT, CDR2 FQNNGV. The CDR3 loop spans 14 amino acids. The CDR3 protein is CASSLTSGNYGYTF. CDR3 DNA: TGTGCCAGCAGCTTAACCTCAGGGAACTATGGCTACACCTTC.

The chain has TRBV2 and TRBJ2-5; 8 nucleotides align to TRBD1. V was pared by 6 bases and J by 4 bases, with 7 bases of the junction left unmatched. Germline CDR1 reads SNHLY; CDR2 reads FYNNEI. There are 14 residues in the CDR3. The CDR3 coding sequence is TGTGCCAGCAGGGACCGGACAGGGCCAGAGACCCAGTACTTC. Protein sequence: CASRDRTGPETQYF.

V is TRBV18 and J is TRBJ2-3; 9 nucleotides line up with TRBD2. Germline V gene data show CDR1 as KGHSH and CDR2 as LQKENI. V gave up 4 bases and J gave up 2 bases; unmatched junction bases: 4. The CDR3 loop spans 15 amino acids. In nucleotides, the CDR3 is TGTGCCAGCTCACTGAGCGGGGGGTCCACAGATACGCAGTATTTT. It is translated as CASSLSGGSTDTQYF. Filled out from reference TRBV18 and TRBJ2-3, the complete variable domain reads NAGVMQNPRHLVRRRGQEARLRCSPMKGHSHVYWYRQLPEEGLKFMVYLQKENIIDESGMPKERFSAEFPKEGPSILRIQQVVRGDSAAYFCASSLSGGSTDTQYFGPGTRLTVL.

J is TRBJ1-6 and V is TRBV5-1; TRBD1 matches at 8 bases. CDR1 and CDR2 (germline): SGHRS, YFSETQ. The V gene end was trimmed by 0 bases and the J gene end by 7 bases; junction bases not matched to a gene: 6. The CDR3 totals 16 residues. The CDR3 spells CASSLGWGQVNSPLHF. The CDR3 region has the DNA TGCGCCAGCAGCTTGGGGTGGGGACAGGTAAATTCACCCCTCCACTTT.

The chain links TRBV10-1 to TRBJ1-5; D not resolved. CDR3 size: 15 residues. V lost 0 bases and J 8 bases, leaving 14 bases between the germline ends. CDR1 is WNHNN and CDR2 is SYGVQD in the germline V gene (reference sequence). CDR3 DNA sequence: TGCGCCAGCAGTGAGTCGACGGAGAAGCTTGAGCCCCAGCATTTT. As protein: CASSESTEKLEPQHF.

The rearrangement joins TRBV30 to TRBJ1-5; no clear D. The CDR3 is made up of 13 amino acids. The V and J ends lost 2 bases and 4 bases respectively, with 9 bases between them. Germline CDR1 GTSNPN, CDR2 SVGIG (reference sequence). The CDR3 bases are TGTGCCTGGAGTTACAGTGCAAATCAGCCCCAGCATTTT. Translation gives CAWSYSANQPQHF. The entire variable domain, with the rest obtained from reference TRBV30 and TRBJ1-5, is as follows: SQTIHQWPATLVQPVGSPLSLECTVEGTSNPNLYWYRQAAGRGLQLLFYSVGIGQISSEVPQNLSASRPQDRQFILSSKKLLLSDSGFYLCAWSYSANQPQHFGDGTRLSIL.

The table lists this clone with a few counts. The chain carries TRBV4-1 and TRBJ1-5; 7 bases map to TRBD1. The CDR3 loop spans 14 amino acids. Trimming took 4 bases from V and 7 from J; bases not matched to a gene: 7. Germline CDR1 reads MGHRA; CDR2 reads YSYEKL. The CDR3 DNA sequence: TGCGCCAGCAGCCCCGACAGGGTTGAGCAGCCCCAGCATTTT. Its translation: CASSPDRVEQPQHF.

This clone appeared once. The J gene is TRBJ1-1, the V gene TRBV3-1 (or the pseudogene TRBV3-2), with D possibly matching TRBD1 (6 bases). This CDR3 is built from 14 residues. Germline V gene lookup returns CDR1 LGHDT and CDR2 YNNKEL (reference sequence). The V and J ends lost 3 bases and 1 base respectively, with 9 bases between them. Written as DNA, the CDR3 is TGTGCCAGCAGCCAGTTACAGGGGAACACTGAAGCTTTCTTT. Its translation: CASSQLQGNTEAFF.

The rearrangement joins TRBV18 to TRBJ2-3, with D maybe TRBD1 (6 bases). V dropped 3 bases and J dropped 2 bases, with 12 bases sitting between them. CDR3 length: 15 amino acids. Germline V gives CDR1 KGHSH, CDR2 LQKENI. The CDR3 coding sequence is TGTGCCAGCTCACCGACGGCAGGGGTCACAGATACGCAGTATTTT. Amino acids: CASSPTAGVTDTQYF.

V and J are TRBV27 and TRBJ1-1; the D is unclear. The V gene lost 5 bases and the J gene lost 2 bases, with 9 bases spanning the gap. The CDR3 is made up of 13 amino acids. The V gene's germline CDR1 is MNHEY and CDR2 SMNVEV (reference sequence). CDR3 in amino acids: CASSVRRNTEAFF. CDR3 nucleotide sequence: TGTGCCAGCAGTGTCAGGCGAAACACTGAAGCTTTCTTT.

The chain joins TRBV19 to TRBJ2-3; TRBD1 agrees at 9 bases. V lost 8 bases to trimming and J lost 2 bases; unmatched junction nucleotides: 5. CDR1 is LNHDA and CDR2 is SQIVND in the germline V gene (reference sequence). The length of the CDR3 is 14 residues. CDR3 sequence: CASGTGINTDTQYF. Here the CDR3 DNA reads TGTGCCAGTGGGACAGGGATAAACACAGATACGCAGTATTTT.

This clone was observed once. This chain joins TRBV28 and TRBJ2-7; no definite D call. The CDR3 consists of 14 residues. V lost 2 bases and J 2 bases, leaving 10 bases between the germline ends. Per germline, CDR1 MDHEN and CDR2 SYDVKM. CDR3 in DNA: TGTGCCAGCAGTTTACCCTACAGTCCCTACGAGCAGTACGTC. Its protein product is CASSLPYSPYEQYV.

This rearrangement joins TRBV30 to TRBJ1-6, with a weak D call TRBD1 (5 bases). CDR3 length: 14 residues. CDR1 and CDR2 (germline): GTSNPN, SVGIG (reference sequence). Trimming cost V 4 bases and J 6 bases, with 13 bases left between them. CDR3 sequence (DNA): TGTGCCTGGAAGCAACGGGGACTTAATTCACCCCTCCACTTT. Translation gives CAWKQRGLNSPLHF.

CDR3 DNA: TGTGCCAGCAGCCCACAGGGGGGAGTTAATTCACCCCTCCACTTT. This sequence encodes CASSPQGGVNSPLHF. This chain links TRBV7-3 with TRBJ1-6, with 8 nucleotides matching TRBD1. This CDR3 is 15 amino acids long. Germline V gene lookup returns CDR1 SGHTA and CDR2 FQGTGA. The trim removed 5 bases at V and 6 bases at J, leaving 6 bases unmatched.

The chain joins TRBV30 to TRBJ1-5; no clear D. Germline loops: CDR1 GTSNPN, CDR2 SVGIG (reference sequence). The CDR3 covers 13 residues. Trimming pared 5 bases from V and 5 bases from J, leaving 13 bases between. The CDR3 region is CAWSPGSYQPQHF. CDR3 sequence (DNA): TGTGCCTGGTCCCCAGGCTCTTATCAGCCCCAGCATTTT.

The chain has TRBV10-3 and TRBJ2-7, with unresolved D. Germline-derived CDR1 and CDR2 are ENHRY and SYGVKD. This CDR3 comprises 13 residues. Between the trimmed V and J ends, which lost 2 bases and 9 bases, there was a span of 14 bases. CDR3 bases: TGTGCCATCAGTGAGCAACAGAGTAGGAGGCAGTACGTC. It codes for CAISEQQSRRQYV.

The rearrangement joins TRBV7-8 to TRBJ2-3; TRBD2 matches 10 bases. Germline-derived CDR1 and CDR2 are SGHVS and FQNEAQ. Trimming at V came to 5 bases and at J to 2 bases, leaving 19 bases not matched to a gene. The CDR3 loop spans 20 amino acids. This CDR3 reads CASSPRRKSGGAASTDTQYF. The CDR3 region has the DNA TGTGCCAGCAGCCCACGCCGGAAGAGCGGGGGGGCCGCCTCCACAGATACGCAGTATTTT.

The rearrangement uses TRBV18 and TRBJ2-5; 8 bases are a match to TRBD1. This CDR3 region has 14 residues. V shed 1 base, J shed 5 bases, and the junction held 3 bases outside the gene matches. Germline V gives CDR1 KGHSH, CDR2 LQKENI. The CDR3 reads CASSPRRGLETQYF. The CDR3 bases are TGTGCCAGCTCACCACGCAGGGGGCTGGAGACCCAGTACTTC.

This chain joins TRBV28 and TRBJ1-4, with 7 bases lining up with TRBD1. The CDR3 runs to 15 residues. CDR1 MDHEN and CDR2 SYDVKM come from the germline V gene. After removal of 5 bases from V and 4 bases from J, the junction contained 7 bases not matched to a gene. As DNA, the CDR3 is TGTGCCAGCAGTACCAGACAGGGACTTAATGAAAAACTGTTTTTT. It is translated as CASSTRQGLNEKLFF.

This clone was counted a single time. The chain links TRBV24-1 to TRBJ2-2, with D perhaps matching TRBD1 (6 bases). V dropped 4 bases and J dropped 0 bases, with 11 bases sitting between them. CDR3 size: 16 residues. Germline V lookup: CDR1 KGHDR, CDR2 SFDVKD. In DNA, the CDR3 is TGTGCCACCAGTGACCCCGACAGGTCGAACACCGGGGAGCTGTTTTTT. It is translated as CATSDPDRSNTGELFF.

This clone came up a few times. The chain has TRBV4-1 and TRBJ1-4; maybe TRBD1 (5 bases). The CDR3 consists of 16 residues. V was pared by 1 base and J by 8 bases, with 17 bases between. The germline V gene encodes CDR1 MGHRA and CDR2 YSYEKL. CDR3 sequence reads: CASSQGGALAAEKLFF. CDR3 DNA sequence: TGCGCCAGCAGCCAAGGAGGGGCTTTGGCAGCCGAAAAACTGTTTTTT.

The rearrangement joins TRBV19 to TRBJ1-1; tentative D call: TRBD1 (6 bases). The germline gives CDR1 LNHDA, CDR2 SQIVND (reference sequence). The CDR3 has 13 residues. Trimming shortened V by 10 bases and J by 5 bases, and 17 bases separated the two germline ends. This CDR3 is CATLAGQFTEAFF. CDR3 in DNA: TGTGCCACTCTCGCTGGACAGTTTACTGAAGCTTTCTTT.

V is TRBV12-5 and J is TRBJ1-1; a possible D gene is TRBD1 (6 bases). The CDR3 covers 14 residues. Trimming shortened V by 6 bases and J by 1 base, and 12 bases separated the two germline ends. Per germline, CDR1 LGHNT and CDR2 FRNRAP. The CDR3 nucleotides are TGTGCTAGTGGCCCGACGACAGGGAACACTGAAGCTTTCTTT. This gives the protein CASGPTTGNTEAFF.

This clone has only one observation. The gene calls are TRBV19 and TRBJ1-3; D possibly corresponds to TRBD1 (5 bases). V lost 5 bases, J lost 8 bases, and 28 bases lay in between. From germline, CDR1 is LNHDA and CDR2 SQIVND (reference sequence). The CDR3 is 18 amino acids. The CDR3 region has the DNA TGTGCCAGTAGTGCCCCTCTTCTCCGGGACCTGAGAGGAGACACCATATATTTT. Translated: CASSAPLLRDLRGDTIYF.

This chain's CDR3 is CASSLGQGLGGYTF. CDR3 nucleotides: TGTGCCAGCAGCTTGGGACAGGGGCTCGGAGGCTACACCTTC. V usage is TRBV5-6 and J usage is TRBJ1-2, with TRBD1 matching over 8 bases. Germline CDR1 is SGHDT and CDR2 is YYEEEE. The CDR3 covers 14 residues. With 0 bases clipped from V and 8 bases from J, the junction kept 6 bases outside the gene matches. Using reference TRBV5-6 and TRBJ1-2 for the parts outside the CDR3, the full variable domain is DAGVTQSPTHLIKTRGQQVTLRCSPKSGHDTVSWYQQALGQGPQFIFQYYEEEERQRGNFPDRFSGHQFPNYSSELNVNALLLGDSALYLCASSLGQGLGGYTFGSGTRLTVV.

The rearrangement uses TRBV9 and TRBJ1-4; TRBD1 matches at 12 bases. In germline, CDR1 is SGDLS, CDR2 YYNGEE. V dropped 3 bases and J dropped 7; count of bases not matched to a gene: 13. CDR3 length equals 18 residues. CDR3 coding DNA: TGTGCCAGCAGCGCGCGAGGGGGACAGGGGGCGAATGGTGAAAAACTGTTTTTT. Amino acid sequence: CASSARGGQGANGEKLFF.